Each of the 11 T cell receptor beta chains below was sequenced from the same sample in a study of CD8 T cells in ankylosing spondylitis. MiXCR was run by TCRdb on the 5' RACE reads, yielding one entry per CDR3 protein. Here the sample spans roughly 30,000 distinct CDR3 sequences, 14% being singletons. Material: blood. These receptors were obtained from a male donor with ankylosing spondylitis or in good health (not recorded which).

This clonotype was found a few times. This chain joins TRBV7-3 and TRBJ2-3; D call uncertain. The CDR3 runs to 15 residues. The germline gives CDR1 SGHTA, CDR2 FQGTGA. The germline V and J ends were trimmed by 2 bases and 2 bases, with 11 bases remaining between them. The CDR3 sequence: CASSLSGLVTDTQYF. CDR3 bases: TGTGCCAGCAGCTTATCGGGCTTGGTCACAGATACGCAGTATTTT.

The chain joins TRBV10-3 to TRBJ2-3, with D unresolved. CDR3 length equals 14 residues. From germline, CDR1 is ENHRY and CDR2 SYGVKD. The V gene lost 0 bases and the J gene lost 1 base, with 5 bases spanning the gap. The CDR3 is CAISESGGTDTQYF. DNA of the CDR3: TGTGCCATCAGTGAGTCGGGTGGCACAGATACGCAGTATTTT.

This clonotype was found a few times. The DNA for the CDR3 is TGTGCCAGCAGTTTTCGGCCTAGCACAGATACGCAGTATTTT. Protein sequence: CASSFRPSTDTQYF. The chain joins TRBV12-3 or TRBV12-4 to TRBJ2-3; no firm D call. V gave up 3 bases and J gave up 0 bases, with 7 bases separating them. The CDR3 runs to 14 residues.

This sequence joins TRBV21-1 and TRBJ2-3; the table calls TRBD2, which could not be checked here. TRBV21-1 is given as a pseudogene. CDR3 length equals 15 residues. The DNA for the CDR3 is TGTGCCAGCAGCAAGAGCTGGCAGGGAGGGAATACGCAGTATTTT. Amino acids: CASSKSWQGGNTQYF.

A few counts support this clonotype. This CDR3 is CASSSSGKTYNEQFF. CDR3 nucleotides: TGTGCCAGCAGCTCTAGCGGGAAGACCTACAATGAGCAGTTCTTC. The V and J genes are TRBV12-3 or TRBV12-4 and TRBJ2-1, with 9 bases identical to TRBD2. CDR3 length equals 15 residues. V gave up 6 bases and J gave up 2 bases; unmatched junction bases: 5.

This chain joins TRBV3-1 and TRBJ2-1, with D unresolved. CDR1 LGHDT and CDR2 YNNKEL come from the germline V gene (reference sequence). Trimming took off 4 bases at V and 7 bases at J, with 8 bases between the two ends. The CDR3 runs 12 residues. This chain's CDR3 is CASSPISNEQFF. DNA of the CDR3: TGTGCCAGCAGCCCCATCTCAAATGAGCAGTTCTTC.

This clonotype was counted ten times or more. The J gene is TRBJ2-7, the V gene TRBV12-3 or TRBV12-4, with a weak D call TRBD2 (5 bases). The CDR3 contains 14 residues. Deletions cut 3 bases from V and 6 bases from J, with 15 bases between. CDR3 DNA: TGTGCCAGCAGTTTTTCCGGAGAGGGATTCGAGCAGTACTTC. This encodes CASSFSGEGFEQYF.

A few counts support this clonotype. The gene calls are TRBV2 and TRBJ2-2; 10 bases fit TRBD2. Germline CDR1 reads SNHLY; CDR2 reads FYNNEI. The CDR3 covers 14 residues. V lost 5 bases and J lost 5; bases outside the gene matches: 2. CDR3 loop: CASSYSGRTGELFF. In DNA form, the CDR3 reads TGTGCCAGCAGTTATAGCGGGAGGACCGGGGAGCTGTTTTTT.

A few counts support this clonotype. The CDR3 DNA is TGCGCCAGCAGCTTGGCCTTGGGACTAGCGACTACCGGGGAGCTGTTTTTT. It translates to CASSLALGLATTGELFF. The chain joins TRBV5-1 to TRBJ2-2, with 10 bases fitting TRBD2. The CDR3 covers 17 residues. Germline V CDR1 and CDR2: SGHRS, YFSETQ. V was pared by 0 bases and J by 5 bases, with 7 bases of the junction left unmatched.

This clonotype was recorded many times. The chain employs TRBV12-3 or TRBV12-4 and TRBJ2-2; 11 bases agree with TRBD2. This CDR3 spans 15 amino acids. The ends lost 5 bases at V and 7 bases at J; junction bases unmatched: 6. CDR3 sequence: CASSPSGGPHGELFF. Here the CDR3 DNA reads TGTGCCAGCAGTCCTAGCGGGGGGCCCCACGGGGAGCTGTTTTTT.

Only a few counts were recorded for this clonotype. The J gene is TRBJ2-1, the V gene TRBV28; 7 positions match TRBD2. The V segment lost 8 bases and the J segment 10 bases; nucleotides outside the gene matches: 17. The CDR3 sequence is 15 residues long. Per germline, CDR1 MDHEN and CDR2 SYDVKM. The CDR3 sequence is CASAPASGWSLEQFF. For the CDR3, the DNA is TGTGCCAGCGCCCCGGCTAGCGGTTGGAGTTTAGAGCAGTTCTTC.